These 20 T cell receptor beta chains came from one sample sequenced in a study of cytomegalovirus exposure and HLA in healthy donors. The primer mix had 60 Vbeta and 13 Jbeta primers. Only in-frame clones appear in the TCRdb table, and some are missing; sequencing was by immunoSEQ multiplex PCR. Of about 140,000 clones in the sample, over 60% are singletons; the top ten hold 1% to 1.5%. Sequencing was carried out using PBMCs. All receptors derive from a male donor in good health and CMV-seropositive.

The CDR3 DNA reads as TGCGCCAGCAGTACCACAGGGGGCTCTAACTATGGCTACACCTTC. This sequence encodes CASSTTGGSNYGYTF. This chain links TRBV5-1 with TRBJ1-2, with TRBD1 identical over 9 bases. There are 15 residues in the CDR3. Per the germline V gene, CDR1 is SGHRS and CDR2 is YFSETQ. V shed 5 bases, J shed 0 bases, and the junction held 5 bases outside the gene matches.

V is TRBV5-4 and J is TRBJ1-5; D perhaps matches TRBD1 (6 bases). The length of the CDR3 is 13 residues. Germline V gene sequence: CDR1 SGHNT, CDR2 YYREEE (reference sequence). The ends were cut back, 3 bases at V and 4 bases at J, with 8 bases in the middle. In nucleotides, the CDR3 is TGTGCCAGCAGCTCAGACAGGAATCAGCCCCAGCATTTT. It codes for CASSSDRNQPQHF.

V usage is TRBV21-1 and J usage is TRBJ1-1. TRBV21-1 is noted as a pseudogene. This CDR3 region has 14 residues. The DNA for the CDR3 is TGTGCCAGCAGCAAAGGGAGGCGGCAGGCTGAAGCTTTCTTT. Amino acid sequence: CASSKGRRQAEAFF.

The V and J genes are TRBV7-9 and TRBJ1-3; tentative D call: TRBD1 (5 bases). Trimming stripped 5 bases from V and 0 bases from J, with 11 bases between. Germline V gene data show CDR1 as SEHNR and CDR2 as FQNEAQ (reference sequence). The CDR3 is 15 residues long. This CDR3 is CASSQDRNSGNTIYF. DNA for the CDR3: TGTGCCAGCAGCCAAGACAGAAACTCTGGAAACACCATATATTTT.

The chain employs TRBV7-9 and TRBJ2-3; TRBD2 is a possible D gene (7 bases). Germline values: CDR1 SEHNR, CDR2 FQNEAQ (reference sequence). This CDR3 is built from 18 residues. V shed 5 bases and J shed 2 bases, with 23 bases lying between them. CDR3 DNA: TGTGCCAGCAGCCCGGGGGCGTCGGCGGGGGACCTCACAGATACGCAGTATTTT. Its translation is CASSPGASAGDLTDTQYF. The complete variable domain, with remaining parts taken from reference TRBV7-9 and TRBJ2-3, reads DTGVSQNPRHKITKRGQNVTFRCDPISEHNRLYWYRQTLGQGPEFLTYFQNEAQLEKSRLLSDRFSAERPKGSFSTLEIQRTEQGDSAMYLCASSPGASAGDLTDTQYFGPGTRLTVL.

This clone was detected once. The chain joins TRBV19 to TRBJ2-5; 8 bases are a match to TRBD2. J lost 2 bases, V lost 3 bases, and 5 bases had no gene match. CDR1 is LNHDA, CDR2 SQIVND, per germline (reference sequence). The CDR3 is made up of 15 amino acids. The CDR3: CASSMGLEPQETQYF. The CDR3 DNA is TGTGCCAGTAGTATGGGACTAGAACCGCAAGAGACCCAGTACTTC.

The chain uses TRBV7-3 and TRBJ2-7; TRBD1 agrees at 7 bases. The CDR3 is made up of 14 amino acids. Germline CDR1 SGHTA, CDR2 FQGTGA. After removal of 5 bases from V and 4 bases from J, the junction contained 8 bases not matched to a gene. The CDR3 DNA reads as TGTGCCAGCAGCCAGACAGGGTCCGGGTACGAGCAGTACTTC. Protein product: CASSQTGSGYEQYF. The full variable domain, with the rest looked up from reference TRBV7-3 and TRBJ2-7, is GAGVSQTPSNKVTEKGKYVELRCDPISGHTALYWYRQSLGQGPEFLIYFQGTGAADDSGLPNDRFFAVRPEGSVSTLKIQRTERGDSAVYLCASSQTGSGYEQYFGPGTRLTVT.

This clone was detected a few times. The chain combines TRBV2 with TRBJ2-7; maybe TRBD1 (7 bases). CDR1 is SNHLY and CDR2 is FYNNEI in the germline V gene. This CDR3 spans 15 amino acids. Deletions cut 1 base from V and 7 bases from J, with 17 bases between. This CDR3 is CASSEDAGGLWEQYF. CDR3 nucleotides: TGTGCCAGCAGTGAAGATGCAGGGGGACTGTGGGAGCAGTACTTC.

CDR3 sequence: CASTRGTYEQYF. The CDR3 DNA reads TGTGCCAGCACCAGGGGGACCTACGAGCAGTACTTC. The chain joins TRBV6-6 to TRBJ2-7; TRBD1 matches 7 bases. Germline V lookup: CDR1 MNHNY, CDR2 SVGAGI (reference sequence). This CDR3 has 12 residues. The J segment lost 2 bases and the V segment lost 7 bases, leaving 2 bases of the junction unmatched.

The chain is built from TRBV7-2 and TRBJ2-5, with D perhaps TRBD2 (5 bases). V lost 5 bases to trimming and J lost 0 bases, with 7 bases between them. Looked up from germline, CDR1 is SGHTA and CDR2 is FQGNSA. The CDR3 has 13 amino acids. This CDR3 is CASSQDYQETQYF. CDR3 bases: TGTGCCAGCAGCCAGGACTACCAAGAGACCCAGTACTTC. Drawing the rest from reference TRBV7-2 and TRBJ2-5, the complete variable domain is GAGVSQSPSNKVTEKGKDVELRCDPISGHTALYWYRQSLGQGLEFLIYFQGNSAPDKSGLPSDRFSAERTGGSVSTLTIQRTQQEDSAVYLCASSQDYQETQYFGPGTRLLVL.

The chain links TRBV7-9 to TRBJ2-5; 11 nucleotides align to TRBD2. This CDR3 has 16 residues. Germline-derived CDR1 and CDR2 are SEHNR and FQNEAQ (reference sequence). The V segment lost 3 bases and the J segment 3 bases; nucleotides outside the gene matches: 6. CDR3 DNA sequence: TGTGCCAGCAGCTTCCTACTAGCGGGAGATGAAGAGACCCAGTACTTC. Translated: CASSFLLAGDEETQYF.

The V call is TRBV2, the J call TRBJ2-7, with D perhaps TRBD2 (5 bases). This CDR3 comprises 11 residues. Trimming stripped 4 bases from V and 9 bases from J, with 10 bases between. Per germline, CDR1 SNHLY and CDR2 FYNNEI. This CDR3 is CASSVRDSQYF. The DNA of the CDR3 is TGTGCCAGCAGTGTACGGGATTCGCAGTACTTC.

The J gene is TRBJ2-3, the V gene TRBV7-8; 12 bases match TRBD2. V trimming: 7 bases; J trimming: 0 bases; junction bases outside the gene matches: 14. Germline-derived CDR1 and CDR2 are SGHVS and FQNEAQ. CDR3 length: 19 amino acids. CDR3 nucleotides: TGTGCCAGCATGAGAACTAGCGGGGGGAAGGTATACAGCACAGATACGCAGTATTTT. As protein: CASMRTSGGKVYSTDTQYF.

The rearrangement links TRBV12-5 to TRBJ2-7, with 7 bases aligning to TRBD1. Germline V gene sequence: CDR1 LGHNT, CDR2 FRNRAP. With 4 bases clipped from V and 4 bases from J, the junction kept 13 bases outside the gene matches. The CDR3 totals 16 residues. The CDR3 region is CASGWGKYGTEYEQYF. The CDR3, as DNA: TGTGCTAGTGGTTGGGGGAAATACGGGACAGAGTACGAGCAGTACTTC.

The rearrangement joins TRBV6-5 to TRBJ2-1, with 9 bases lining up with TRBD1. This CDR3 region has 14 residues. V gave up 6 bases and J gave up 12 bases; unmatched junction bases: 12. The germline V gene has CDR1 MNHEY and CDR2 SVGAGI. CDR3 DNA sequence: TGTGCCAGCAGGACCGGACAGGGGAATGAGTGGCAGTTCTTC. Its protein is CASRTGQGNEWQFF.

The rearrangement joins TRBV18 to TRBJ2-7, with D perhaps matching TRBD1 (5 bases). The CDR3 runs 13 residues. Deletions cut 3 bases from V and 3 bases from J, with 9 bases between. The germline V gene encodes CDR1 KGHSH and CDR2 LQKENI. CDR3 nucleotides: TGTGCCAGCTCACCGGGCAGGGACTACGAGCAGTACTTC. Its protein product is CASSPGRDYEQYF.

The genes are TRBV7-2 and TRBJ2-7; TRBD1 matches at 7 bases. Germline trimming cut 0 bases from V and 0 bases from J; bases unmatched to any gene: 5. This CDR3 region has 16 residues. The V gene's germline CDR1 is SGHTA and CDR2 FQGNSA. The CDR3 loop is CASSLATGASSYEQYF. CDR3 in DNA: TGTGCCAGCAGCTTAGCTACAGGGGCCAGCTCCTACGAGCAGTACTTC.

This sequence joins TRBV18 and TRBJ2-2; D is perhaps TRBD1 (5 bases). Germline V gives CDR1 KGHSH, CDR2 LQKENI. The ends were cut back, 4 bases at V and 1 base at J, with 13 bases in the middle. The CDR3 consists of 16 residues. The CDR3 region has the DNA TGTGCCAGCTCACTGGGCGACAGCAGGAACACCGGGGAGCTGTTTTTT. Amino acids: CASSLGDSRNTGELFF.

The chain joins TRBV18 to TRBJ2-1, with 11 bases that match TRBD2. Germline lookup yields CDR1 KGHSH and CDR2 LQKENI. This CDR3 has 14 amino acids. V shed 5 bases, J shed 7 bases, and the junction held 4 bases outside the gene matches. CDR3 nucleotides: TGTGCCAGCTCAAGGGCTAGCGGGAGGAATGAGCAGTTCTTC. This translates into CASSRASGRNEQFF.

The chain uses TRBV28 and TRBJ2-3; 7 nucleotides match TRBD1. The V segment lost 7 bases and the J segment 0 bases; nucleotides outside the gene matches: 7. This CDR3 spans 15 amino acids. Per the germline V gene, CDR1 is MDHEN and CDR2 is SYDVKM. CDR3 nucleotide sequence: TGTGCCAGCAAACCAGGGGGTATGAGCACAGATACGCAGTATTTT. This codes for CASKPGGMSTDTQYF.